The sequence of this T cell receptor (beta chain) was determined in a study of blood T cell repertoires in COVID-19. Clones were sequenced by immunoSEQ multiplex PCR, and TCRdb holds only the in-frame ones, with some missing. The repertoire consists of tens of thousands of clones, with 88% occurring once and the leading ten covering over 4.5%. The source material was peripheral blood. The receptor comes from a human donor in a cohort sampled during active COVID-19.

The CDR3 coding sequence is TGTGCCATCGCCCGGGACAGGCCGAGCTATGGCTACACCTTC. Protein product: CAIARDRPSYGYTF. This rearrangement joins TRBV10-3 to TRBJ1-2, with 8 bases lining up with TRBD1. Trimming removed 8 bases from V and 4 bases from J; junction bases left unmatched: 9. The CDR3 loop spans 14 amino acids. Germline CDR1 reads ENHRY; CDR2 reads SYGVKD.